This T cell receptor beta chain was recorded in a study of T cell repertoires in cytomegalovirus infection. Points from the study as a whole: The study found HLA-C-restricted CMV-specific TCR beta clonotypes dominating the ex vivo response.

As concerns this clonotype: Its specificity is not known.

TCRdb called the reads again in MiXCR, with one record for every CDR3 protein. The profile shows 830,000 or so distinct CDR3 sequences, 32% of them singletons. Per germline, CDR1 LNHDA and CDR2 SQIVND (reference sequence). The V gene end was trimmed by 2 bases and the J gene end by 2 bases; junction bases not matched to a gene: 15. The CDR3 contains 19 residues. This clonotype originated in a human donor in good health (CMV status not recorded). Some clones in this sample may be carry-over from other donors' samples. The J gene is TRBJ2-5, the V gene TRBV19, with 9 nucleotides matching TRBD1. The sample consisted of cultured CD8+ T cells from PBMCs, taken from culture after CMV antigen stimulation. CDR3 nucleotide sequence: TGTGCCAGTAGTATACGGTTATTGGTGACAGGGGGTTGGCAAGAGACCCAGTACTTC. This encodes CASSIRLLVTGGWQETQYF.